The clone carrying this TCR beta chain occurred many times. The data derive from a study of T-cell reconstitution after alpha-beta-depleted transplantation in children. The germline V and J ends were trimmed by 5 bases and 6 bases, with 20 bases remaining between them. Germline V lookup: CDR1 LNHNV, CDR2 YYDKDF (reference sequence). The CDR3 spans 16 residues. The TCRbeta library incorporated unique molecular identifiers. TCRdb recomputed calls from the PCR reads with MiXCR, one row per CDR3 protein. This sample carries more than 250,000 distinct CDR3 sequences, almost 10% of them seen once, and the ten largest clones take over 9%.

This TCR derives from a human donor who donated a stem cell graft to a child with SCID. Sequencing used PBMCs from the stem cell graft donor, obtained from the stem cell graft. The chain combines TRBV15 with TRBJ2-4; D ambiguous. In nucleotides, the CDR3 is TGTGCCACCAGCTTATCGTCTTTCACCCCCGCAAACATTCAGTACTTC. Residues: CATSLSSFTPANIQYF.